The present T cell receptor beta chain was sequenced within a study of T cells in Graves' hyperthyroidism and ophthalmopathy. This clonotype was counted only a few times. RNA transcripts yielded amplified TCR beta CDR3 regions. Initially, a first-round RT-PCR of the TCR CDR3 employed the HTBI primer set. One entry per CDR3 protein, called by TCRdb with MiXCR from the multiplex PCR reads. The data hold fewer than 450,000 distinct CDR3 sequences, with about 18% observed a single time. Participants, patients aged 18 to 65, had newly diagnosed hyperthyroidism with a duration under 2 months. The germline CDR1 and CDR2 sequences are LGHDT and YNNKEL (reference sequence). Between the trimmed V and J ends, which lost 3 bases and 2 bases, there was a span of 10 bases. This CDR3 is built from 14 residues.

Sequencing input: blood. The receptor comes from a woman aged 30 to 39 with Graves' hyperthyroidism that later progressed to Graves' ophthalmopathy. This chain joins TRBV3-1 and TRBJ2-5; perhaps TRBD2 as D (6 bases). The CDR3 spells CASSQLRGQETQYF. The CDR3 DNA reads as TGTGCCAGCAGCCAGTTACGGGGGCAAGAGACCCAGTACTTC.